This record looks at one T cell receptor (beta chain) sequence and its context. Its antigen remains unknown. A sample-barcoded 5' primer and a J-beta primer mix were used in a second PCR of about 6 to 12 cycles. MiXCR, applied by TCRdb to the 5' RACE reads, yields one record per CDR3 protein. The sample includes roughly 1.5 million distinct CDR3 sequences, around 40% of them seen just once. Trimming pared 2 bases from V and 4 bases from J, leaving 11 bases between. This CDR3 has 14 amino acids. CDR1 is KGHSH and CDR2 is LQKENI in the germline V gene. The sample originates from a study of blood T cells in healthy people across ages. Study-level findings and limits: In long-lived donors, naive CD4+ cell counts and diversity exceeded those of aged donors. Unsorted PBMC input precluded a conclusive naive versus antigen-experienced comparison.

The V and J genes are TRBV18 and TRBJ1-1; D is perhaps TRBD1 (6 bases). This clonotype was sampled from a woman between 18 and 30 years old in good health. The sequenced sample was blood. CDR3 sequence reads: CASSPSQGPTEAFF. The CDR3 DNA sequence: TGTGCCAGCTCACCATCCCAGGGGCCCACTGAAGCTTTCTTT.